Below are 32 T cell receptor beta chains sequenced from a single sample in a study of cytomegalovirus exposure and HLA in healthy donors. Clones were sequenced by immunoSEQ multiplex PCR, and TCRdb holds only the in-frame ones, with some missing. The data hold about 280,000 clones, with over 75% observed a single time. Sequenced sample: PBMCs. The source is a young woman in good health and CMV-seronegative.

The CDR3 DNA reads as TGTGCCAGCAGTGAAAACGGCCCGGCGGGGACCCAGTACTTC. It yields the protein CASSENGPAGTQYF. V gene TRBV6-1 combines with J gene TRBJ2-5; tentative D call: TRBD2 (5 bases). Germline lookup yields CDR1 MNHNS and CDR2 SASEGT. The length of the CDR3 is 14 residues. The V gene lost 2 bases and the J gene lost 7 bases, with 14 bases spanning the gap.

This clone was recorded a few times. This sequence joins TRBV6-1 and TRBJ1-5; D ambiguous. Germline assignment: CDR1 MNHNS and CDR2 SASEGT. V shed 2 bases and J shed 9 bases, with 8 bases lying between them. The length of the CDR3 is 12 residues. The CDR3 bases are TGTGCCAGCAGTGAAAACTTTAGGCCCCAGCATTTT. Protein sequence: CASSENFRPQHF.

The CDR3 DNA follows: TGTGCCAGCAGTTCCGGGACTGATAAACCCCTCGAGCAGTACTTC. Translation: CASSSGTDKPLEQYF. The J gene is TRBJ2-7, the V gene TRBV28, with a possible D match to TRBD2 (6 bases). The germline V and J ends were trimmed by 4 bases and 6 bases, with 19 bases remaining between them. The CDR3 runs to 15 residues. Germline CDR1 reads MDHEN; CDR2 reads SYDVKM.

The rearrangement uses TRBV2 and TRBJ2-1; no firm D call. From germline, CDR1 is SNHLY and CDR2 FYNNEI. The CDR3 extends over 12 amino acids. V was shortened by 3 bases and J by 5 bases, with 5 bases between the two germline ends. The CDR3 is CASSERHNEQFF. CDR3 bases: TGTGCCAGCAGTGAGCGCCACAATGAGCAGTTCTTC.

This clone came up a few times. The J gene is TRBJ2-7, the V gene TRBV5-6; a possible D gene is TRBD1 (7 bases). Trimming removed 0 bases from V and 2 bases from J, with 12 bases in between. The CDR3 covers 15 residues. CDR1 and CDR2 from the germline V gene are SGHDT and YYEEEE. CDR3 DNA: TGTGCCAGCAGCTTGGGCGGGACAGCCGCCTACGAGCAGTACTTC. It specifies CASSLGGTAAYEQYF.

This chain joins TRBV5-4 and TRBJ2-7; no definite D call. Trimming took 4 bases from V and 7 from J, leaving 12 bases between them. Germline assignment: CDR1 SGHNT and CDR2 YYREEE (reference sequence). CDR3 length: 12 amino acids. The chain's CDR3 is CASSVRRWEQYF. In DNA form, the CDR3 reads TGTGCCAGCAGCGTGAGGCGGTGGGAGCAGTACTTC.

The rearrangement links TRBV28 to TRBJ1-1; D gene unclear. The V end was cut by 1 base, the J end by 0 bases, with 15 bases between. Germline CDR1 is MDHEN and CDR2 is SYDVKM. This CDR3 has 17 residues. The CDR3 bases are TGTGCCAGCAGTTTATTTCAGGCAGCAAGTGTGAACACTGAAGCTTTCTTT. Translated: CASSLFQAASVNTEAFF.

The CDR3 DNA sequence: TGTGCCTGGAGTGTACGAGGACAGAGGGTGTGGGGAAACACCATATATTTT. It translates to CAWSVRGQRVWGNTIYF. The rearrangement uses TRBV30 and TRBJ1-3; TRBD1 might be the D (6 bases). V lost 0 bases, J lost 4 bases, and 19 bases lay in between. From germline, CDR1 is GTSNPN and CDR2 SVGIG (reference sequence). The CDR3 contains 17 residues.

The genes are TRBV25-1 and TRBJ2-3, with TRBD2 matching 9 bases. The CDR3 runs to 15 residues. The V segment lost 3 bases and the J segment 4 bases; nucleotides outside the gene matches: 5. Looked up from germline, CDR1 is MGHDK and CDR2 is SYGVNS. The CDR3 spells CASSDLAGYADTQYF. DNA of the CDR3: TGTGCCAGCAGTGATCTAGCGGGATACGCAGATACGCAGTATTTT.

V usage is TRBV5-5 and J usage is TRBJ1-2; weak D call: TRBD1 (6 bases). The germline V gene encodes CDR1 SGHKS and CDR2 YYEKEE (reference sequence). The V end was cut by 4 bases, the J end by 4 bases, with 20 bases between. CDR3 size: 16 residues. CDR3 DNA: TGTGCCAGCAGCCCAGGGGAGCCCTCCAGGGGCTATGGCTACACCTTC. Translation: CASSPGEPSRGYGYTF.

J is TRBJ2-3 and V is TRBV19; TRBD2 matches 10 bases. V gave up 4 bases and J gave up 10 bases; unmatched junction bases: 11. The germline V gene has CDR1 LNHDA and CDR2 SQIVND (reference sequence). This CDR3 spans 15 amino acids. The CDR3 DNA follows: TGTGCCAGTAGTACCCAGCGGGAGGGCCGGGGGGCGCAGTATTTT. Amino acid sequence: CASSTQREGRGAQYF.

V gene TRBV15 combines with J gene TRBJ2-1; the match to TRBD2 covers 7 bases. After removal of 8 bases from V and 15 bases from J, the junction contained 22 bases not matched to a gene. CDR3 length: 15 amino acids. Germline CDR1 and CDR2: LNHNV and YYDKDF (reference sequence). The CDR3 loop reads CATRVDLTGTKGRFF. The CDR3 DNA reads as TGTGCCACCCGGGTGGACCTGACCGGGACTAAGGGTCGGTTCTTC.

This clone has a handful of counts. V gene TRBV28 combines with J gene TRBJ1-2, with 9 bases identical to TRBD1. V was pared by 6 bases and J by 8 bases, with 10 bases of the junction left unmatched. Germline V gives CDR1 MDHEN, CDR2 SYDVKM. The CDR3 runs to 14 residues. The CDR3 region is CASRASGQGFGYTF. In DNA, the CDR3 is TGTGCCAGCAGGGCATCGGGACAGGGTTTCGGCTACACCTTC.

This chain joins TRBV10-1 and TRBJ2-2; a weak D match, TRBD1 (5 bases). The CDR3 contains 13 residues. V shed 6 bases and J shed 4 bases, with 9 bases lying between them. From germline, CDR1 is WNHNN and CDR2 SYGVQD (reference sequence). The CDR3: CASSPGATGELFF. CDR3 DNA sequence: TGCGCCAGCAGCCCTGGGGCCACCGGGGAGCTGTTTTTT.

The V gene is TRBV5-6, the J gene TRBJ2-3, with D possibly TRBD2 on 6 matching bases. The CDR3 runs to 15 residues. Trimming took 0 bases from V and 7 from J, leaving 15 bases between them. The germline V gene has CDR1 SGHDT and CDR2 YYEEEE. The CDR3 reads CASSLGWGGQNTQYF. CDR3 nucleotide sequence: TGTGCCAGCAGCTTGGGTTGGGGAGGCCAGAATACGCAGTATTTT.

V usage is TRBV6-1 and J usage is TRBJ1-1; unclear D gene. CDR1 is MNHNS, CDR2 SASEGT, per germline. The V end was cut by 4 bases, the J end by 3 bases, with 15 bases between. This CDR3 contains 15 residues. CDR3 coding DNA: TGTGCCAGCAGTGGAACTAAAACCCGGGACACTGAAGCTTTCTTT. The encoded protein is CASSGTKTRDTEAFF.

DNA of the CDR3: TGTGCCAGCAGCTCCGACAGGGTATTCGCGAATGAGCAGTTCTTC. It is translated as CASSSDRVFANEQFF. The V gene is TRBV5-6, the J gene TRBJ2-1; 7 bases line up with TRBD1. CDR3 length equals 15 residues. With 3 bases clipped from V and 7 bases from J, the junction kept 10 bases outside the gene matches. Germline values: CDR1 SGHDT, CDR2 YYEEEE.

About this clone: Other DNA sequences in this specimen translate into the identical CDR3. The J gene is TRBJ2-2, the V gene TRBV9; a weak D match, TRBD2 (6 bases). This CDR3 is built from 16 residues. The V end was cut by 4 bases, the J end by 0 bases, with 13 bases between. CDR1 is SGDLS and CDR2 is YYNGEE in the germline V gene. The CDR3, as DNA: TGTGCCAGCAGCCTCTTGGCGGGGACGAACACCGGGGAGCTGTTTTTT. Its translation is CASSLLAGTNTGELFF.

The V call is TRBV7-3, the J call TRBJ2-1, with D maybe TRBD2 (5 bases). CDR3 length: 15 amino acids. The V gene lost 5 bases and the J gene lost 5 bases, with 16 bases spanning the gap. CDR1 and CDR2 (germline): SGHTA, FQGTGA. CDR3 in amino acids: CASSPYPRTDNEQFF. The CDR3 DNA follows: TGTGCCAGCAGCCCCTACCCTCGGACTGACAATGAGCAGTTCTTC.

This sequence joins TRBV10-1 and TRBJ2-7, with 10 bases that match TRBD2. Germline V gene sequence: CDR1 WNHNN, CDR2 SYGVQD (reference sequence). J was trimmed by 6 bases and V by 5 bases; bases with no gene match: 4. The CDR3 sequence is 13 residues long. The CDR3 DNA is TGCGCCAGCAGTAGTAGCGGGAGGACCGAGCAGTACTTC. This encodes CASSSSGRTEQYF.

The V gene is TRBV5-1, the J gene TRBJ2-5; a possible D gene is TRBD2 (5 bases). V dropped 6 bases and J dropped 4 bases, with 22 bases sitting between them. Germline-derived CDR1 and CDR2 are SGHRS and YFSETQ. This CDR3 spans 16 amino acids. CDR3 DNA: TGCGCCAGCACGCAAATGGCATCTTCCGAGGGAGAGACCCAGTACTTC. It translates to CASTQMASSEGETQYF. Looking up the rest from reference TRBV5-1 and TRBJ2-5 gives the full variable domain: KAGVTQTPRYLIKTRGQQVTLSCSPISGHRSVSWYQQTPGQGLQFLFEYFSETQRNKGNFPGRFSGRQFSNSRSEMNVSTLELGDSALYLCASTQMASSEGETQYFGPGTRLLVL.

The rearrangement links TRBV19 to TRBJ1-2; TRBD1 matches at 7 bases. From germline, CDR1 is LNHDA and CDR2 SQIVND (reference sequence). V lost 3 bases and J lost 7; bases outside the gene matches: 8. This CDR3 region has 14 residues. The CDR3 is CASSIFPDRAGYTF. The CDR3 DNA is TGTGCCAGTAGTATTTTTCCCGACAGGGCTGGCTACACCTTC.

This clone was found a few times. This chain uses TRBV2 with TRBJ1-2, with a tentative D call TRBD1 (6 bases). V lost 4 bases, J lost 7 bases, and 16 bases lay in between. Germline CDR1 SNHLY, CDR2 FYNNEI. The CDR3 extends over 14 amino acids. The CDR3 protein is CASSGAQGSGGYTF. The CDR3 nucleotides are TGTGCCAGCAGTGGGGCACAGGGATCCGGTGGCTACACCTTC.

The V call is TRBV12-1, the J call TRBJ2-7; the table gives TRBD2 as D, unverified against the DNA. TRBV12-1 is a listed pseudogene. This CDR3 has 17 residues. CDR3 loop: CASSFCGVCQPTYEQYF. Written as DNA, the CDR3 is TGTGCCAGCAGCTTTTGCGGTGTATGCCAGCCGACCTACGAGCAGTACTTC.

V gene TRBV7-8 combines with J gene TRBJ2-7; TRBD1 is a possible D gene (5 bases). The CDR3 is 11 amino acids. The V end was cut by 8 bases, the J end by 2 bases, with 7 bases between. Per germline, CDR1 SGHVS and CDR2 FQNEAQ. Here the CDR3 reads CASSGTYEQYF. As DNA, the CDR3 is TGTGCCAGCTCAGGGACCTACGAGCAGTACTTC.

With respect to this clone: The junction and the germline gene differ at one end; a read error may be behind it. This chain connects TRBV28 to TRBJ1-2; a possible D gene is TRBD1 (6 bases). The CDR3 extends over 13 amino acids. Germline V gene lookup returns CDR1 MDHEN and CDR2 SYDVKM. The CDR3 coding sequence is TGTGCCAGTAGTTTTCCGGACAGAGCCGGCTACACCTTC. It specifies CASSFPDRAGYTF.

For the CDR3, the DNA is TGCAGCGTGAGGTCGGGACTAGCAATGTTGGGGACCCAGTACTTC. It encodes CSVRSGLAMLGTQYF. The chain couples TRBV29-1 to TRBJ2-5; 9 bases are a match to TRBD2. V was pared by 6 bases and J by 7 bases, with 15 bases of the junction left unmatched. Germline loops: CDR1 SQVTM, CDR2 ANQGSEA. This CDR3 comprises 15 residues.

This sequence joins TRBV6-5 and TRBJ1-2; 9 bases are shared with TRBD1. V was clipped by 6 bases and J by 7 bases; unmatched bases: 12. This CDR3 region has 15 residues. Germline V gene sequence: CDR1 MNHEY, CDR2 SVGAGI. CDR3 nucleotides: TGTGCCAGCAGCCCCCTCTTGACAGGGGGATTTGGCTACACCTTC. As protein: CASSPLLTGGFGYTF.

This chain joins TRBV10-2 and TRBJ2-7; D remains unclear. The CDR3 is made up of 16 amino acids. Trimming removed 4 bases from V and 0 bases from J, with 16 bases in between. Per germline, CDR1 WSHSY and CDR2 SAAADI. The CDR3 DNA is TGCGCCAGCAGTGCGTTGACACCCCAGCTCTCCTACGAGCAGTACTTC. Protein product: CASSALTPQLSYEQYF.

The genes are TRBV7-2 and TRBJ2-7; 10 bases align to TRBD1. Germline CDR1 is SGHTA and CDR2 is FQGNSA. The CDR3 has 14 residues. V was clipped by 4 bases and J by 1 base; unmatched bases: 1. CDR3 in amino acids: CASSWTGGSYEQYF. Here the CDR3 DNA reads TGTGCCAGCAGCTGGACAGGGGGTTCCTACGAGCAGTACTTC.

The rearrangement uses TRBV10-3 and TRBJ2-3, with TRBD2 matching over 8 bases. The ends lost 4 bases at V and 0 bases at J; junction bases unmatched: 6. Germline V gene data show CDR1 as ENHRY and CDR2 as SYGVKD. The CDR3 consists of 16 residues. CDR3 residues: CAISAFSGASTDTQYF. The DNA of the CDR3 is TGTGCCATCAGTGCTTTTAGCGGGGCCAGCACAGATACGCAGTATTTT.

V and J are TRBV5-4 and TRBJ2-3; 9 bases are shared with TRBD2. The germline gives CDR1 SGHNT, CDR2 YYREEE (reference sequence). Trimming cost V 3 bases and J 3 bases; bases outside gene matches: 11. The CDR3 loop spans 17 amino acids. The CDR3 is CASSSSPSGIQTDTQYF. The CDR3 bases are TGTGCCAGCAGCTCCTCCCCTAGCGGGATTCAGACAGATACGCAGTATTTT.